This is a list of T cell receptor beta chains from one sample in a study of T cells in Graves' hyperthyroidism and ophthalmopathy. One entry per CDR3 protein results from TCRdb running MiXCR on the multiplex PCR reads. Of fewer than 300,000 distinct CDR3 sequences listed, 13% to 15% are singletons. Sequencing was done on a sample of blood. The receptor source for this set is a woman between 45 and 65 years old with Graves' hyperthyroidism that later progressed to Graves' ophthalmopathy. The CDR3 runs from the conserved cysteine through the conserved F or W. Fields, in order: V gene, CDR3 length, clone size, J gene, D gene, CDR3 protein, CDR3 DNA. D genes are given only for firm matches. The size of a clone is reported for some rows only, either as once, few or many, or as a class for expanded clones.

v_call: TRBV14; cdr3_length: 16; clone_size: few; j_call: TRBJ2-4; d_call: NA; cdr3_aa: CASSQVVRGDMDIQYF; cdr3_nt: TGTGCCAGCAGCCAAGTAGTCAGGGGCGATATGGACATTCAGTACTTC
v_call: TRBV29-1; cdr3_length: 12; clone_size: many; j_call: TRBJ2-7; d_call: TRBD1; cdr3_aa: CSVSQGLDEQYF; cdr3_nt: TGCAGCGTGTCACAGGGGCTCGACGAGCAGTACTTC
v_call: TRBV28; cdr3_length: 14; clone_size: many; j_call: TRBJ1-6; d_call: NA; cdr3_aa: CASSLAGVYSPLHF; cdr3_nt: TGTGCCAGCAGTTTAGCAGGGGTATATTCACCCCTCCACTTT
v_call: TRBV4-1; cdr3_length: 14; clone_size: NA; j_call: TRBJ2-7; d_call: NA; cdr3_aa: CASSLQRRPYEQYF; cdr3_nt: TGCGCCAGCAGCCTACAAAGAAGGCCCTACGAGCAGTACTTC
v_call: TRBV27; cdr3_length: 14; clone_size: many; j_call: TRBJ2-5; d_call: TRBD1; cdr3_aa: CASSLRGRGETQYF; cdr3_nt: TGTGCCAGCAGTTTACGCGGCAGGGGGGAGACCCAGTACTTC
v_call: TRBV29-1; cdr3_length: 14; clone_size: many; j_call: TRBJ2-3; d_call: TRBD2; cdr3_aa: CSEGLAGTPDTQYF; cdr3_nt: TGCAGCGAAGGACTAGCGGGGACTCCAGATACGCAGTATTTT
v_call: TRBV20-1; cdr3_length: 13; clone_size: many; j_call: TRBJ2-3; d_call: TRBD2; cdr3_aa: CSASGTNIDTQYF; cdr3_nt: TGCAGTGCTTCCGGGACTAACATAGATACGCAGTATTTT
v_call: TRBV11-2; cdr3_length: 15; clone_size: few; j_call: TRBJ1-3; d_call: NA; cdr3_aa: CASSSRTASGNTIYF; cdr3_nt: TGTGCCAGCAGCTCTCGGACAGCCTCTGGAAACACCATATATTTT
v_call: TRBV27; cdr3_length: 12; clone_size: NA; j_call: TRBJ1-2; d_call: NA; cdr3_aa: CASSLKGQEYTF; cdr3_nt: TGTGCCAGCAGTTTAAAGGGGCAGGAGTACACCTTC
v_call: TRBV29-1; cdr3_length: 10; clone_size: many; j_call: TRBJ2-3; d_call: NA; cdr3_aa: CSGSTDTQYF; cdr3_nt: TGCAGCGGGAGCACAGATACGCAGTATTTT
v_call: TRBV20-1; cdr3_length: 13; clone_size: many; j_call: TRBJ1-2; d_call: NA; cdr3_aa: CSAREIGAGGYTF; cdr3_nt: TGCAGTGCTAGAGAGATTGGGGCAGGGGGCTACACCTTC
v_call: TRBV5-6; cdr3_length: 14; clone_size: NA; j_call: TRBJ2-3; d_call: TRBD2; cdr3_aa: CASSWGGNTDTQYF; cdr3_nt: TGTGCCAGCAGCTGGGGGGGGAACACAGATACGCAGTATTTT
v_call: TRBV5-4; cdr3_length: 16; clone_size: many; j_call: TRBJ2-3; d_call: TRBD2; cdr3_aa: CASSFRLAGGFDTQYF; cdr3_nt: TGTGCCAGCAGCTTCCGACTAGCGGGAGGATTCGATACGCAGTATTTT
v_call: TRBV6-1; cdr3_length: 15; clone_size: NA; j_call: TRBJ1-5; d_call: NA; cdr3_aa: CASRGDINSNQPQHF; cdr3_nt: TGTGCCAGCAGAGGGGACATCAATAGCAATCAGCCCCAGCATTTT
v_call: TRBV5-6; cdr3_length: 13; clone_size: NA; j_call: TRBJ2-5; d_call: TRBD1; cdr3_aa: CASSQDRAETQYF; cdr3_nt: TGTGCCAGCAGCCAGGACAGGGCTGAGACCCAGTACTTC
v_call: TRBV24-1; cdr3_length: 14; clone_size: few; j_call: TRBJ1-5; d_call: NA; cdr3_aa: CATSDSGVIQPQHF; cdr3_nt: TGTGCCACCAGTGATTCAGGGGTAATTCAGCCCCAGCATTTT
v_call: TRBV6-1; cdr3_length: 13; clone_size: NA; j_call: TRBJ1-2; d_call: NA; cdr3_aa: CASRYDSSYGYTF; cdr3_nt: TGTGCCAGCAGATATGACAGTTCCTATGGCTACACCTTC
v_call: TRBV12-3/TRBV12-4; cdr3_length: 14; clone_size: many; j_call: TRBJ1-2; d_call: TRBD1; cdr3_aa: CASSPGTGRDGYTF; cdr3_nt: TGTGCCAGCAGTCCAGGGACAGGGAGGGATGGCTACACCTTC
v_call: TRBV28; cdr3_length: 15; clone_size: many; j_call: TRBJ2-2; d_call: NA; cdr3_aa: CASSLVAENTGELFF; cdr3_nt: TGTGCCAGCAGTTTAGTCGCCGAGAACACCGGGGAGCTGTTTTTT
v_call: TRBV14; cdr3_length: 15; clone_size: NA; j_call: TRBJ1-2; d_call: NA; cdr3_aa: CASSQRGGWEAGYTF; cdr3_nt: TGTGCCAGCAGCCAAAGGGGCGGTTGGGAGGCTGGCTACACCTTC
v_call: TRBV27; cdr3_length: 13; clone_size: NA; j_call: TRBJ1-1; d_call: NA; cdr3_aa: CASISLRRTEAFF; cdr3_nt: TGTGCCAGCATTTCCCTCCGACGCACTGAAGCTTTCTTT
v_call: TRBV20-1; cdr3_length: 13; clone_size: many; j_call: TRBJ2-1; d_call: TRBD2; cdr3_aa: CSGHGLADNEQFF; cdr3_nt: TGCAGTGGCCACGGACTAGCGGACAATGAGCAGTTCTTC
v_call: TRBV15; cdr3_length: 17; clone_size: NA; j_call: TRBJ2-2; d_call: NA; cdr3_aa: CATNRDSAIGGGGELFF; cdr3_nt: TGTGCCACGAACCGGGACAGCGCCATTGGGGGGGGCGGGGAGCTGTTTTTT
v_call: TRBV2; cdr3_length: 11; clone_size: few; j_call: TRBJ2-7; d_call: NA; cdr3_aa: CASRDPYEQYF; cdr3_nt: TGTGCCAGCCGGGACCCCTACGAGCAGTACTTC
v_call: TRBV24-1; cdr3_length: 16; clone_size: few; j_call: TRBJ2-2; d_call: TRBD1; cdr3_aa: CATSTAGQGIAGELFF; cdr3_nt: TGTGCCACCAGCACCGCAGGACAGGGCATCGCCGGGGAGCTGTTTTTT
v_call: TRBV2; cdr3_length: 14; clone_size: many; j_call: TRBJ2-5; d_call: NA; cdr3_aa: CASSPRTSQETQYF; cdr3_nt: TGTGCCAGCAGTCCGAGGACCTCCCAAGAGACCCAGTACTTC
v_call: TRBV28; cdr3_length: 16; clone_size: many; j_call: TRBJ2-4; d_call: NA; cdr3_aa: CASSPQTGLAKNIQYF; cdr3_nt: TGTGCCAGCAGTCCCCAAACGGGGCTAGCCAAAAACATTCAGTACTTC
v_call: TRBV4-2; cdr3_length: 14; clone_size: NA; j_call: TRBJ2-1; d_call: NA; cdr3_aa: CASSQGGTVNEQFF; cdr3_nt: TGTGCCAGCAGCCAAGGTGGTACAGTCAATGAGCAGTTCTTC
v_call: TRBV28; cdr3_length: 14; clone_size: many; j_call: TRBJ2-1; d_call: NA; cdr3_aa: CASRYPAQDHEQFF; cdr3_nt: TGTGCCAGCAGATACCCCGCCCAGGATCATGAGCAGTTCTTC
v_call: TRBV4-1; cdr3_length: 15; clone_size: NA; j_call: TRBJ2-1; d_call: TRBD1; cdr3_aa: CASSRIQGSLSEQFF; cdr3_nt: TGCGCCAGCAGCCGTATACAGGGGTCATTAAGTGAGCAGTTCTTC
v_call: TRBV5-5; cdr3_length: 15; clone_size: many; j_call: TRBJ2-3; d_call: NA; cdr3_aa: CASSLALGGTDTQYF; cdr3_nt: TGTGCCAGCAGCTTGGCGCTGGGGGGCACAGATACGCAGTATTTT
v_call: TRBV11-1; cdr3_length: 15; clone_size: once; j_call: TRBJ1-5; d_call: TRBD1; cdr3_aa: CASSSGQGGNQPQHF; cdr3_nt: TGTGCCAGCAGCTCTGGACAGGGGGGCAATCAGCCCCAGCATTTT
v_call: TRBV10-3; cdr3_length: 12; clone_size: NA; j_call: TRBJ2-3; d_call: TRBD2; cdr3_aa: CAISEGLAAQYF; cdr3_nt: TGTGCCATCAGTGAGGGACTAGCGGCGCAGTATTTT
v_call: TRBV19; cdr3_length: 14; clone_size: NA; j_call: TRBJ2-1; d_call: NA; cdr3_aa: CASRPTSFRNEQFF; cdr3_nt: TGTGCCAGTAGGCCGACTAGTTTCAGGAATGAGCAGTTCTTC
v_call: TRBV30; cdr3_length: 13; clone_size: many; j_call: TRBJ1-2; d_call: NA; cdr3_aa: CAWSGQGLGGYTF; cdr3_nt: TGTGCCTGGAGTGGTCAGGGGCTCGGTGGCTACACCTTC
v_call: TRBV2; cdr3_length: 14; clone_size: many; j_call: TRBJ1-4; d_call: NA; cdr3_aa: CASSFLDGGGKLFF; cdr3_nt: TGTGCCAGCAGTTTCCTGGACGGCGGCGGGAAACTGTTTTTT
v_call: TRBV18; cdr3_length: 16; clone_size: NA; j_call: TRBJ2-3; d_call: TRBD1; cdr3_aa: CASSRPTGAFTDTQYF; cdr3_nt: TGTGCCAGCTCCCGCCCGACAGGGGCTTTCACAGATACGCAGTATTTT
v_call: TRBV6-1; cdr3_length: 15; clone_size: many; j_call: TRBJ1-5; d_call: NA; cdr3_aa: CASSVSPIGGQPQHF; cdr3_nt: TGTGCCAGCAGTGTCTCGCCCATCGGCGGACAGCCCCAGCATTTT
v_call: TRBV13; cdr3_length: 17; clone_size: NA; j_call: TRBJ2-2; d_call: NA; cdr3_aa: CASSSGPTRANTGELFF; cdr3_nt: TGTGCCAGCAGCTCGGGACCGACTAGAGCGAACACCGGGGAGCTGTTTTTT
v_call: TRBV12-3/TRBV12-4; cdr3_length: 15; clone_size: many; j_call: TRBJ2-3; d_call: NA; cdr3_aa: CASSPRGGDTDTQYF; cdr3_nt: TGTGCCAGCAGTCCCCGAGGGGGAGACACAGATACGCAGTATTTT
v_call: TRBV3-1; cdr3_length: 11; clone_size: many; j_call: TRBJ1-1; d_call: NA; cdr3_aa: CASSQDTEAFF; cdr3_nt: TGTGCCAGCAGCCAAGATACTGAAGCTTTCTTT
v_call: TRBV28; cdr3_length: 21; clone_size: many; j_call: TRBJ2-7; d_call: NA; cdr3_aa: CASVPGPEVLGAWGAAYEQYF; cdr3_nt: TGTGCCAGCGTCCCGGGGCCCGAGGTCCTGGGGGCCTGGGGGGCAGCCTACGAGCAGTACTTC
v_call: TRBV7-2; cdr3_length: 14; clone_size: many; j_call: TRBJ2-3; d_call: NA; cdr3_aa: CASTLGGPGDTQYF; cdr3_nt: TGTGCCAGCACCCTCGGGGGGCCTGGAGATACGCAGTATTTT
v_call: TRBV11-2; cdr3_length: 14; clone_size: many; j_call: TRBJ2-7; d_call: TRBD2; cdr3_aa: CASSLREGPDEQYF; cdr3_nt: TGTGCCAGCAGCTTGAGGGAGGGCCCGGACGAGCAGTACTTC
v_call: TRBV28; cdr3_length: 15; clone_size: many; j_call: TRBJ2-5; d_call: NA; cdr3_aa: CASSLGGQTQETQYF; cdr3_nt: TGTGCCAGCAGTTTAGGCGGACAGACTCAAGAGACCCAGTACTTC
v_call: TRBV12-3/TRBV12-4; cdr3_length: 15; clone_size: NA; j_call: TRBJ2-1; d_call: TRBD2; cdr3_aa: CASWGLAASYNEQFF; cdr3_nt: TGTGCCAGCTGGGGACTAGCGGCCTCCTACAATGAGCAGTTCTTC